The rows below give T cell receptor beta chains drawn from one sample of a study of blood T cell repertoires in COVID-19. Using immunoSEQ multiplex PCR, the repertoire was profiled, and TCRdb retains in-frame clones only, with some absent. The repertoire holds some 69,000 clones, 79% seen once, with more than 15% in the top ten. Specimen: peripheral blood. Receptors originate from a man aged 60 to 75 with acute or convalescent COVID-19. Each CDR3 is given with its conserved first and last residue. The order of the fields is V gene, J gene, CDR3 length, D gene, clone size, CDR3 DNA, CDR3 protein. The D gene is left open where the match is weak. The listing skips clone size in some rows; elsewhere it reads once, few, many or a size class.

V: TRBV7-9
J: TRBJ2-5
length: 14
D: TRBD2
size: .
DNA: TGTGCCAGCAGGGCGATGGGGGGGCAAGAGACCCAGTACTTC
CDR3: CASRAMGGQETQYF

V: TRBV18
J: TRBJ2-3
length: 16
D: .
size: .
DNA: TGTGCCAGCTCACCGCCGGGAATTCCTACAACAGATACGCAGTATTTT
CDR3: CASSPPGIPTTDTQYF

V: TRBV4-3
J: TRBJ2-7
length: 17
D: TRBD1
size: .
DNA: TGCGCCAGCAGCCATACCCCGGGACAGCAATATCCCTACGAGCAGTACTTC
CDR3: CASSHTPGQQYPYEQYF

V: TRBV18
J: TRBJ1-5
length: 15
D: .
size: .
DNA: TGTGCCAGCTCACCGTTCGGAGATAGCAATCAGCCCCAGCATTTT
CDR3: CASSPFGDSNQPQHF

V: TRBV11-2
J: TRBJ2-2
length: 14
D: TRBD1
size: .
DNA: TGTGCCAGCAGCAAGCACAGGGGTACCGGGGAGCTGTTTTTT
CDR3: CASSKHRGTGELFF

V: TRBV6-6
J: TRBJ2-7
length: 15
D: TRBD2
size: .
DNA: TGTGCCAGCAGTGACCTAGCGGGGAGCTCCTACGAGCAGTACTTC
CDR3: CASSDLAGSSYEQYF

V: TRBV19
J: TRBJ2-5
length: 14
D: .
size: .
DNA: TGTGCCAGCGGTAACACAGGGACCGGGCTGACTCAGTACTTC
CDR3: CASGNTGTGLTQYF

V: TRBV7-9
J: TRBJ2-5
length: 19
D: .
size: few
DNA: TGCCTTGCCCCCTTCCCCAAAGGGCCTACAGACAGTAGACAAGAGACCCAGTACTTC
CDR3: CLAPFPKGPTDSRQETQYF

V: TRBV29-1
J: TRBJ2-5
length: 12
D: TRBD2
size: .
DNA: TGCAGCGTTGAATGGGGGGGAGAGACCCAGTACTTC
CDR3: CSVEWGGETQYF

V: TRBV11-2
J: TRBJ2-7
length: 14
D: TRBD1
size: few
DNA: TGTGCCAGCAGCTTAACAGGGGGCCTTTACGAGCAGTACTTC
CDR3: CASSLTGGLYEQYF

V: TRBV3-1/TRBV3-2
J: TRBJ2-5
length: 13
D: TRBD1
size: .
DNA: TGTGCCAGCAGCTTGGGGACAGCAGAGACCCAGTACTTC
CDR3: CASSLGTAETQYF

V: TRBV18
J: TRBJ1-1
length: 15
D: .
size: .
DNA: TGTGCCAGCTCACTAATAGGAGGGCGCGGGACTGAAGCTTTCTTT
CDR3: CASSLIGGRGTEAFF

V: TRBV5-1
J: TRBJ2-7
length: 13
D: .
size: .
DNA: TGCGCCAGCAGCTTCCGGACAGACTACGAGCAGTACTTC
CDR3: CASSFRTDYEQYF

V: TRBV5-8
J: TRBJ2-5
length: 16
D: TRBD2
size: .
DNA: TGTGCCAGCAGCTTGGCCAGGCGGGGGGGTCAAGAGACCCAGTACTTC
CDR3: CASSLARRGGQETQYF

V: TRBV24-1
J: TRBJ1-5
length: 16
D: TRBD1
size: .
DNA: TGTGCCACCGGCCCGGACAGGGGGGGAAGCAATCAGCCCCAGCATTTT
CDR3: CATGPDRGGSNQPQHF